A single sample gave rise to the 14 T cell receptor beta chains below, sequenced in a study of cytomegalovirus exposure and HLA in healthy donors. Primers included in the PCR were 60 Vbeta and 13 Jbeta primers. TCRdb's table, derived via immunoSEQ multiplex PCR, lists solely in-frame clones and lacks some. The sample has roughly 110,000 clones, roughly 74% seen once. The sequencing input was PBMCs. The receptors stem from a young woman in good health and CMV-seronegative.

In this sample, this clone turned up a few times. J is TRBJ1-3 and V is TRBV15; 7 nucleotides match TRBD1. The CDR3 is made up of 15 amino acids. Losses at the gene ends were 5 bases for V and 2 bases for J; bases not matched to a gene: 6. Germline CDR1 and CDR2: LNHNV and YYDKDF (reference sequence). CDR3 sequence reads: CATSFRQGPGNTIYF. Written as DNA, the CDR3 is TGTGCCACCAGCTTCCGACAGGGCCCTGGAAACACCATATATTTT.

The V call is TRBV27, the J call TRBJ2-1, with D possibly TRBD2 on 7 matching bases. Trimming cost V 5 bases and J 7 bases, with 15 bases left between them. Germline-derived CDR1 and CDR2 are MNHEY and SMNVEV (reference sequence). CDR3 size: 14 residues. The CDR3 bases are TGTGCCAGCAGTCTAGGGGGGGCTTTAAATGAGCAGTTCTTC. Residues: CASSLGGALNEQFF.

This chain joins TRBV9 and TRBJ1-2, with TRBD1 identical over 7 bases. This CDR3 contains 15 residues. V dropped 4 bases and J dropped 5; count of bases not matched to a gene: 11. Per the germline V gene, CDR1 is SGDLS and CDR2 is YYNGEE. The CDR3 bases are TGTGCCAGCAGCCGTGGGGGCGCAGGGGGGTATGGCTACACCTTC. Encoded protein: CASSRGGAGGYGYTF.

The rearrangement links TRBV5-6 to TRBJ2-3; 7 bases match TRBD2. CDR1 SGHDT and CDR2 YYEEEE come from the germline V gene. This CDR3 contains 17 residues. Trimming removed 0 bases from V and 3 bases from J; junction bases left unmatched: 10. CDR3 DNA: TGTGCCAGCAGCTTGGCCTATATAGCGGGTCAGACAGATACGCAGTATTTT. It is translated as CASSLAYIAGQTDTQYF.

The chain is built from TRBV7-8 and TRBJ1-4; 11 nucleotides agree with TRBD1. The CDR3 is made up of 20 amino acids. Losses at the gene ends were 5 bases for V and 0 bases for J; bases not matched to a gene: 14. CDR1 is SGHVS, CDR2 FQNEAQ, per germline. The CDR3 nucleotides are TGTGCCAGCAGCATACATCGTACCGGGACAGGGGGGTCAACTAATGAAAAACTGTTTTTT. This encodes CASSIHRTGTGGSTNEKLFF.

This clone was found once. The CDR3: CASTSRGGGAHNEQFF. In DNA form, the CDR3 reads TGTGCCAGCACCTCACGGGGCGGGGGAGCACACAATGAGCAGTTCTTC. The chain has TRBV11-2 and TRBJ2-1; TRBD2 matches at 7 bases. Germline CDR1 SGHAT, CDR2 FQNNGV. Trimming removed 7 bases from V and 5 bases from J; junction bases left unmatched: 14. The CDR3 is made up of 16 amino acids.

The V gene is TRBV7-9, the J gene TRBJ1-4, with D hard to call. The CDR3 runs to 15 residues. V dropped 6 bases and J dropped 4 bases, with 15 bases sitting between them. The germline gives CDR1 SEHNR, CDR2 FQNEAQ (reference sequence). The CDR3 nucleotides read TGTGCCAGCAGTTTTGACCGACTTAATAATGAAAAACTGTTTTTT. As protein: CASSFDRLNNEKLFF.

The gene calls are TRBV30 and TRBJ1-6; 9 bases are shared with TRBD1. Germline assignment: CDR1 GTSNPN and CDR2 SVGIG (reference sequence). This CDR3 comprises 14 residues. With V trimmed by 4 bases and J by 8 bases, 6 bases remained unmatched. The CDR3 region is CAWTPQGADSPLHF. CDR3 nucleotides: TGTGCCTGGACCCCACAGGGGGCGGATTCACCCCTCCACTTT.

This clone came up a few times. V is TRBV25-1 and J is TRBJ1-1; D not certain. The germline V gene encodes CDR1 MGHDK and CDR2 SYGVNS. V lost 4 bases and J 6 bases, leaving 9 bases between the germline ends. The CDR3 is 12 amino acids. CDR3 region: CASSAPGAEAFF. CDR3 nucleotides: TGTGCCAGCAGTGCCCCCGGGGCTGAAGCTTTCTTT.

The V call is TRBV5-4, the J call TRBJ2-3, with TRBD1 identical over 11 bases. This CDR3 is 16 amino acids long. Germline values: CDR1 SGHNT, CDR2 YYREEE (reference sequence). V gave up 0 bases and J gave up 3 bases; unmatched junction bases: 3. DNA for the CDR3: TGTGCCAGCAGCTTGGGGGACAGGGGGGTGACAGATACGCAGTATTTT. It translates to CASSLGDRGVTDTQYF. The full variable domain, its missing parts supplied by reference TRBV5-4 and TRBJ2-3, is ETGVTQSPTHLIKTRGQQVTLRCSSQSGHNTVSWYQQALGQGPQFIFQYYREEENGRGNFPPRFSGLQFPNYSSELNVNALELDDSALYLCASSLGDRGVTDTQYFGPGTRLTVL.

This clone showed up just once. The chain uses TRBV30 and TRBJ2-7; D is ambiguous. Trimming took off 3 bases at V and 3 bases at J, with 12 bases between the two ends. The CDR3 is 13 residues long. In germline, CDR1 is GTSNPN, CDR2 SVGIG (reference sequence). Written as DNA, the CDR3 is TGTGCCTGGAGAACCCCCCCGGGCTACGAGCAGTACTTC. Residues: CAWRTPPGYEQYF. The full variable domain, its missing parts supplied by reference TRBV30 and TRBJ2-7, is SQTIHQWPATLVQPVGSPLSLECTVEGTSNPNLYWYRQAAGRGLQLLFYSVGIGQISSEVPQNLSASRPQDRQFILSSKKLLLSDSGFYLCAWRTPPGYEQYFGPGTRLTVT.

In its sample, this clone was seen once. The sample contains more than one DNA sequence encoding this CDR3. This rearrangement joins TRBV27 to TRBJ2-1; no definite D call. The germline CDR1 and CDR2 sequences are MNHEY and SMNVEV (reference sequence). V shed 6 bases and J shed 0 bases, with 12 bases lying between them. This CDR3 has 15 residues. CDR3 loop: CASSSSGSSYNEQFF. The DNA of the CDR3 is TGTGCCAGCAGCTCCTCAGGCAGCTCCTACAATGAGCAGTTCTTC.

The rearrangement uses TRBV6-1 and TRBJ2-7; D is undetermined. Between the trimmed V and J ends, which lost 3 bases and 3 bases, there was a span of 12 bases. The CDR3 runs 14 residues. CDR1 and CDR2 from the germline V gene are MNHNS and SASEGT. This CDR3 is CASSEWALGYEQYF. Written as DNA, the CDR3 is TGTGCCAGCAGTGAGTGGGCCCTCGGCTACGAGCAGTACTTC.

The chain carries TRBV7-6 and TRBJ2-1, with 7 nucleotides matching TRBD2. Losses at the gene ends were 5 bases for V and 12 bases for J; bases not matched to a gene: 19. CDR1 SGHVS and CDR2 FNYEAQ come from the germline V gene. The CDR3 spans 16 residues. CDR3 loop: CASSPAPSGRGPGQFF. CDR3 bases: TGTGCCAGCAGCCCCGCACCTAGCGGCCGCGGGCCGGGGCAGTTCTTC.